One and the same sample provided the 17 T cell receptor beta chains below, sequenced in a study of blood T cell repertoires in COVID-19. Repertoires were generated with immunoSEQ multiplex PCR, while TCRdb's copy carries only in-frame clones and drops some. The data hold roughly 250,000 clones, with about 86% observed a single time. The sample taken for sequencing was peripheral blood. The receptor set was obtained from a young woman with COVID-19, enrolled during active disease.

The chain links TRBV5-1 to TRBJ1-6; TRBD1 might be the D (6 bases). CDR3 length: 15 amino acids. The germline gives CDR1 SGHRS, CDR2 YFSETQ. The germline V and J ends were trimmed by 5 bases and 7 bases, with 16 bases remaining between them. For the CDR3, the DNA is TGCGCCAGCAGACTGGGGGCCAGGGTAAATTCACCCCTCCACTTT. Its protein product is CASRLGARVNSPLHF.

The V gene is TRBV5-6, the J gene TRBJ1-6; D might be TRBD1 (5 bases). Germline assignment: CDR1 SGHDT and CDR2 YYEEEE. The V end lost 0 bases, the J end lost 8 bases, and 15 bases lay between the germline ends. The CDR3 runs to 16 residues. The CDR3 reads CASSLADRDFYSPLHF. The CDR3 nucleotides read TGTGCCAGCAGCTTGGCCGACCGGGACTTCTATTCACCCCTCCACTTT. The variable domain in full, with the rest retrieved from reference TRBV5-6 and TRBJ1-6, is DAGVTQSPTHLIKTRGQQVTLRCSPKSGHDTVSWYQQALGQGPQFIFQYYEEEERQRGNFPDRFSGHQFPNYSSELNVNALLLGDSALYLCASSLADRDFYSPLHFGNGTRLTVT.

The chain combines TRBV28 with TRBJ2-7; weak D call: TRBD2 (6 bases). The germline V and J ends were trimmed by 4 bases and 1 base, with 17 bases remaining between them. Germline values: CDR1 MDHEN, CDR2 SYDVKM. CDR3 length: 16 amino acids. Here the CDR3 reads CASSSGDSPRSYEQYF. CDR3 in DNA: TGTGCCAGCAGTTCCGGGGACTCTCCGCGGTCCTACGAGCAGTACTTC.

This chain joins TRBV6-6 and TRBJ2-2, with D tentatively TRBD1 (6 bases). Trimming stripped 5 bases from V and 5 bases from J, with 21 bases between. Germline V lookup: CDR1 MNHNY, CDR2 SVGAGI (reference sequence). CDR3 length: 17 residues. CDR3 residues: CASSRHTQGVWTGELFF. The CDR3 DNA is TGTGCCAGCAGTCGCCATACACAGGGAGTCTGGACCGGGGAGCTGTTTTTT.

The count of this clone is one. The V gene is TRBV7-9, the J gene TRBJ2-1; TRBD2 matches 12 bases. Germline assignment: CDR1 SEHNR and CDR2 FQNEAQ (reference sequence). Trimming cost V 3 bases and J 1 base; bases outside gene matches: 7. CDR3 size: 18 residues. CDR3 protein: CASSLGLAGRGSYNEQFF. DNA for the CDR3: TGTGCCAGCAGCTTGGGACTAGCGGGTCGAGGGTCCTACAATGAGCAGTTCTTC.

The gene calls are TRBV23-1 and TRBJ1-1; no clear D. TRBV23-1 is known as an ORF, though its function is uncertain. The CDR3 runs 13 residues. Trimming cost V 8 bases and J 1 base, with 11 bases left between them. The CDR3 loop is CASRGATNTEAFF. The CDR3 DNA reads as TGCGCCAGCCGGGGAGCGACGAACACTGAAGCTTTCTTT.

The V call is TRBV5-1, the J call TRBJ2-1; the match to TRBD2 covers 16 bases. The CDR3 is 15 amino acids. J gave up 9 bases and V 4 bases, and 4 bases lay outside the gene matches. Germline V gives CDR1 SGHRS, CDR2 YFSETQ. CDR3 sequence: CASSTGLAGGREQFF. DNA for the CDR3: TGCGCCAGCAGCACGGGACTAGCGGGGGGGCGTGAGCAGTTCTTC.

The chain has TRBV5-4 and TRBJ2-7, with D perhaps matching TRBD2 (6 bases). The CDR3 covers 14 residues. Germline V gene data show CDR1 as SGHNT and CDR2 as YYREEE (reference sequence). V lost 4 bases, J lost 2 bases, and 13 bases lay in between. The DNA of the CDR3 is TGTGCCAGCAGCCCGGGAGACAGACCCTACGAGCAGTACTTC. It is translated as CASSPGDRPYEQYF.

This chain links TRBV5-6 with TRBJ1-2; unclear D gene. The CDR3 is 12 residues long. The germline V and J ends were trimmed by 2 bases and 3 bases, with 5 bases remaining between them. Looked up from germline, CDR1 is SGHDT and CDR2 is YYEEEE. The chain's CDR3 is CASSFSDYGYTF. CDR3 DNA: TGTGCCAGCAGCTTCAGTGACTATGGCTACACCTTC.

The chain combines TRBV27 with TRBJ2-2; 7 nucleotides line up with TRBD1. Germline lookup yields CDR1 MNHEY and CDR2 SMNVEV (reference sequence). J was trimmed by 5 bases and V by 5 bases; bases with no gene match: 5. The CDR3 extends over 14 amino acids. CDR3 sequence: CASSLQGRTGELFF. CDR3 coding DNA: TGTGCCAGCAGTCTACAGGGGAGAACCGGGGAGCTGTTTTTT.

The genes are TRBV5-1 and TRBJ1-1, with TRBD1 matching 8 bases. Germline V gene sequence: CDR1 SGHRS, CDR2 YFSETQ. The trim removed 7 bases at V and 0 bases at J, leaving 8 bases unmatched. The CDR3 has 15 amino acids. CDR3 sequence (DNA): TGCGCCAGCCAAACAGGGGGGTTTATGAACACTGAAGCTTTCTTT. As protein: CASQTGGFMNTEAFF.

This clone turned up a few times. V and J are TRBV24-1 and TRBJ2-1, with D maybe TRBD1 (5 bases). Germline V CDR1 and CDR2: KGHDR, SFDVKD. V was cut by 9 bases and J by 6 bases, with 8 bases left in between. This CDR3 region has 11 residues. CDR3 in DNA: TGTGCCACCGATACAGGCAATGAGCAGTTCTTC. Protein product: CATDTGNEQFF.

This clone appeared a single time. The chain carries TRBV7-9 and TRBJ2-2; D gene ambiguous. In germline, CDR1 is SEHNR, CDR2 FQNEAQ (reference sequence). This CDR3 spans 13 amino acids. The V gene lost 6 bases and the J gene lost 6 bases, with 11 bases spanning the gap. Written as DNA, the CDR3 is TGTGCCAGCAGACACAGAGTTTCCGGGGAGCTGTTTTTT. Protein: CASRHRVSGELFF.

The V gene is TRBV6-5, the J gene TRBJ1-2; tentatively, D is TRBD1 (5 bases). Per germline, CDR1 MNHEY and CDR2 SVGAGI. The V end lost 4 bases, the J end lost 7 bases, and 13 bases lay between the germline ends. This CDR3 is built from 13 residues. CDR3 protein: CASSFQGGGGYTF. CDR3 DNA sequence: TGTGCCAGCAGTTTCCAGGGCGGTGGTGGCTACACCTTC.

The rearrangement links TRBV30 to TRBJ2-7; TRBD1 matches 7 bases. Germline CDR1 and CDR2: GTSNPN and SVGIG (reference sequence). Trimming cost V 5 bases and J 4 bases; bases outside gene matches: 2. This CDR3 spans 11 amino acids. CDR3 bases: TGTGCCTGGGACAGGGCTTACGAGCAGTACTTC. Translated, it gives CAWDRAYEQYF.

This clone was detected a few times. The J gene is TRBJ1-2, the V gene TRBV28, with 12 bases fitting TRBD1. Trimming took 2 bases from V and 7 from J; bases not matched to a gene: 11. CDR3 length equals 17 residues. The V gene's germline CDR1 is MDHEN and CDR2 SYDVKM. The CDR3: CASSLMYGTGGAVGYTF. For the CDR3, the DNA is TGTGCCAGCAGTTTAATGTACGGGACAGGGGGCGCAGTTGGCTACACCTTC.

This clone was seen a single time. The chain combines TRBV7-9 with TRBJ1-2; D unclear. Germline loops: CDR1 SEHNR, CDR2 FQNEAQ (reference sequence). The CDR3 sequence is 15 residues long. Trimming stripped 1 base from V and 4 bases from J, with 13 bases between. CDR3 sequence: CASSLGLEASYGYTF. DNA of the CDR3: TGTGCCAGCAGCTTAGGGCTGGAAGCGTCCTATGGCTACACCTTC.